The 8 T cell receptor beta chains presented below share a single source sample, sequenced in a study of cytomegalovirus exposure and HLA in healthy donors. PCR amplification relied on 60 Vbeta primers (plus 13 Jbeta primers). Using immunoSEQ multiplex PCR, the repertoire was profiled, and TCRdb retains in-frame clones only, with some absent. Counted here are about 83,000 clones, less than 85% occurring once; the ten biggest clones make up about 4.2%. Sequenced material: PBMCs. The receptors were sampled from a man in his 60s in good health and CMV-seronegative.

The V and J genes are TRBV7-9 and TRBJ2-5; 10 bases map to TRBD2. The length of the CDR3 is 13 residues. The trim removed 5 bases at V and 9 bases at J, leaving 6 bases unmatched. Germline lookup yields CDR1 SEHNR and CDR2 FQNEAQ (reference sequence). CDR3 residues: CASSPSGGAAQYF. The CDR3 DNA follows: TGTGCCAGCAGCCCGAGCGGGGGGGCGGCCCAGTACTTC.

This clone came up a few times. The rearrangement links TRBV2 to TRBJ2-3, with a possible D match to TRBD2 (6 bases). The germline V gene encodes CDR1 SNHLY and CDR2 FYNNEI. V shed 1 base and J shed 0 bases, with 11 bases lying between them. This CDR3 is built from 16 residues. This CDR3 reads CASSEGLRGSTDTQYF. The DNA of the CDR3 is TGTGCCAGCAGTGAAGGGCTCCGGGGGAGCACAGATACGCAGTATTTT.

V usage is TRBV4-1 and J usage is TRBJ2-5; 10 positions match TRBD2. There are 16 residues in the CDR3. Germline trimming cut 4 bases from V and 0 bases from J; bases unmatched to any gene: 5. Per germline, CDR1 MGHRA and CDR2 YSYEKL. CDR3 sequence reads: CASSLPTSGYQETQYF. The CDR3 region has the DNA TGCGCCAGCAGCCTTCCGACTAGCGGGTACCAAGAGACCCAGTACTTC.

The chain employs TRBV2 and TRBJ1-4; the D is unclear. CDR3 length: 12 residues. Trimming removed 6 bases at V and 5 bases at J, with 7 bases between. Germline V gene sequence: CDR1 SNHLY, CDR2 FYNNEI. The CDR3 DNA is TGTGCCAGCAGGGTACTAAATGAAAAACTGTTTTTT. Translating gives CASRVLNEKLFF.

The gene calls are TRBV7-6 and TRBJ2-3; 7 bases are shared with TRBD2. V lost 5 bases, J lost 3 bases, and 5 bases stayed unmatched. In germline, CDR1 is SGHVS, CDR2 FNYEAQ. This CDR3 is built from 14 residues. CDR3 DNA sequence: TGTGCCAGCAGCGGGGCGGGGGTTACAGATACGCAGTATTTT. This codes for CASSGAGVTDTQYF.

The genes are TRBV14 and TRBJ2-5; D unclear. The closer fit of TRBJ2-7 to the DNA end suggests the J call may be wrong. Germline V CDR1 and CDR2: SGHDN, FVKESK. CDR3 size: 14 residues. The CDR3 coding sequence is TGTGCCAGCAGCCAAGGATTACGGAACTACGAGCAGTACTTC. Its translation: CASSQGLRNYEQYF.

This clone was counted once. The chain employs TRBV27 and TRBJ1-2; maybe TRBD1 (6 bases). Trimming took 5 bases from V and 3 from J, leaving 7 bases between them. CDR3 length: 12 amino acids. Germline assignment: CDR1 MNHEY and CDR2 SMNVEV (reference sequence). CDR3 DNA sequence: TGTGCCAGCAGTCACAGGGACTATGGCTACACCTTC. Protein sequence: CASSHRDYGYTF.

This clone appeared many times. The genes are TRBV7-9 and TRBJ1-1; D remains unclear. CDR3 length: 12 residues. With 3 bases removed from V and 2 bases from J, the gap between germline ends came to 4 bases. The germline V gene encodes CDR1 SEHNR and CDR2 FQNEAQ (reference sequence). The CDR3 DNA reads TGTGCCAGCAGCTTTTTAAACACTGAAGCTTTCTTT. Translated: CASSFLNTEAFF.